This entry lists 32 T cell receptor beta chains sequenced from one sample in a study of OX40 agonist ivuxolimab in advanced cancers. The data were produced by immunoSEQ multiplex PCR, yet TCRdb's version contains in-frame clones alone and is incomplete. The sample records about 83,000 clones, 70% to 85% being singletons. This specimen consisted of CD4+ or CD8+ T cells sorted from blood, obtained in a trial of the OX40 agonist ivuxolimab. All receptors derive from an adult with an advanced solid tumor such as melanoma, head and neck, liver or kidney cancer.

The CDR3 DNA reads TGTGCCAGCAGAGGGACAGTTGCCATATATTTT. Amino acid sequence: CASRGTVAIYF. The chain employs TRBV6-1 and TRBJ1-3, with 7 bases identical to TRBD1. The CDR3 is made up of 11 amino acids. CDR1 is MNHNS, CDR2 SASEGT, per germline. J was trimmed by 11 bases and V by 6 bases; bases with no gene match: 4.

The J gene is TRBJ2-7, the V gene TRBV4-1; D remains ambiguous. Per the germline V gene, CDR1 is MGHRA and CDR2 is YSYEKL. The CDR3 length is 14 residues. The V gene lost 0 bases and the J gene lost 3 bases, with 9 bases spanning the gap. CDR3 bases: TGCGCCAGCAGCCAAGATCCGTTACTCTACGAGCAGTACTTC. Translating it yields CASSQDPLLYEQYF.

The chain joins TRBV5-1 to TRBJ2-1, with D possibly called TRBD1 or TRBD2 (6 bases each). The CDR3 extends over 14 amino acids. The V end was cut by 2 bases, the J end by 5 bases, with 11 bases between. Germline loops: CDR1 SGHRS, CDR2 YFSETQ. CDR3 DNA sequence: TGCGCCAGCAGCTTCGGGGGCCTAAACAATGAGCAGTTCTTC. This codes for CASSFGGLNNEQFF.

The rearrangement uses TRBV27 and TRBJ2-5, with 10 bases aligning to TRBD2. Germline V gene data show CDR1 as MNHEY and CDR2 as SMNVEV (reference sequence). This CDR3 is 18 amino acids long. Trimming at V came to 2 bases and at J to 4 bases, leaving 13 bases not matched to a gene. The CDR3 loop reads CASSLRGKAGGPPETQYF. The DNA for the CDR3 is TGTGCCAGCAGTTTAAGGGGAAAAGCGGGGGGGCCTCCAGAGACCCAGTACTTC.

The chain is built from TRBV5-6 and TRBJ1-2; D remains unclear. The germline gives CDR1 SGHDT, CDR2 YYEEEE. Trimming removed 8 bases at V and 7 bases at J, with 24 bases between. The CDR3 sequence is 15 residues long. CDR3 loop: CASRGRTVLPSGYTF. The CDR3 DNA reads as TGTGCCAGTAGAGGGCGGACCGTGTTACCCAGTGGCTACACCTTC.

This sequence joins TRBV7-2 and TRBJ2-3, with TRBD2 matching 8 bases. The V and J ends lost 2 bases and 1 base, in that order; junction bases with no gene match: 11. There are 18 residues in the CDR3. The germline V gene encodes CDR1 SGHTA and CDR2 FQGNSA. The CDR3 coding sequence is TGTGCCAGCAGCTTAAAGCTTACGGCGGGGGGTGGCACAGATACGCAGTATTTT. It codes for CASSLKLTAGGGTDTQYF.

The rearrangement joins TRBV6-1 to TRBJ2-1; the D is unclear. Germline V CDR1 and CDR2: MNHNS, SASEGT. CDR3 length equals 12 residues. Trimming took off 8 bases at V and 5 bases at J, with 10 bases between the two ends. The CDR3 is CASAVGHNEQFF. The CDR3 DNA reads as TGTGCCAGCGCGGTCGGACACAATGAGCAGTTCTTC.

This chain uses TRBV6-5 with TRBJ2-7; D remains ambiguous. The CDR3 contains 13 residues. The V end was cut by 2 bases, the J end by 0 bases, with 5 bases between. Germline lookup yields CDR1 MNHEY and CDR2 SVGAGI. The CDR3 is CASSYGASYEQYF. The CDR3 DNA reads as TGTGCCAGCAGTTACGGCGCCTCCTACGAGCAGTACTTC.

The chain carries TRBV7-2 and TRBJ1-1; TRBD1 agrees at 8 bases. Germline V gives CDR1 SGHTA, CDR2 FQGNSA. V dropped 0 bases and J dropped 5; count of bases not matched to a gene: 5. The CDR3 consists of 15 residues. In DNA form, the CDR3 reads TGTGCCAGCAGCTTAGCGCAGGGGGCAAGGACTGAAGCTTTCTTT. This translates into CASSLAQGARTEAFF.

The chain uses TRBV7-2 and TRBJ1-5, with D uncertain. Per the germline V gene, CDR1 is SGHTA and CDR2 is FQGNSA. V was pared by 5 bases and J by 2 bases, with 10 bases between. This CDR3 has 14 residues. CDR3 protein: CASSPSGGNQPQHF. CDR3 DNA sequence: TGTGCCAGCAGCCCTAGCGGGGGCAATCAGCCCCAGCATTTT.

This clone was counted a single time. CDR3 protein: CASSIFQGLGYGYTF. CDR3 bases: TGCGCCAGCAGCATATTTCAGGGGCTTGGTTATGGCTACACCTTC. This chain joins TRBV5-1 and TRBJ1-2; a weak D match, TRBD1 (6 bases). The germline V gene encodes CDR1 SGHRS and CDR2 YFSETQ. The CDR3 extends over 15 amino acids. Deletions cut 4 bases from V and 5 bases from J, with 18 bases between.

The chain has TRBV7-9 and TRBJ1-2; TRBD1 is a possible D gene (5 bases). The CDR3 extends over 13 amino acids. Trimming pared 0 bases from V and 8 bases from J, leaving 10 bases between. The V gene's germline CDR1 is SEHNR and CDR2 FQNEAQ (reference sequence). CDR3 protein: CASSLAGGEGYTF. CDR3 in DNA: TGTGCCAGCAGCTTAGCGGGGGGAGAGGGCTACACCTTC.

In its sample, this clone was seen a few times. V usage is TRBV19 and J usage is TRBJ2-1, with a possible D match to TRBD1 (5 bases). Looked up from germline, CDR1 is LNHDA and CDR2 is SQIVND (reference sequence). The ends were cut back, 4 bases at V and 7 bases at J, with 11 bases in the middle. CDR3 length equals 13 residues. The CDR3 region is CASSRATGNEQFF. The CDR3 nucleotides read TGTGCCAGTAGTAGAGCCACAGGAAATGAGCAGTTCTTC.

The rearrangement joins TRBV7-9 to TRBJ1-4; 10 nucleotides agree with TRBD1. Germline loops: CDR1 SEHNR, CDR2 FQNEAQ (reference sequence). CDR3 length: 16 residues. V shed 5 bases, J shed 7 bases, and the junction held 10 bases outside the gene matches. The CDR3 loop reads CASSRGRGQGPEKLFF. As DNA, the CDR3 is TGTGCCAGCAGCCGCGGCCGGGGACAGGGGCCTGAAAAACTGTTTTTT. Full variable domain (remainder filled in from reference TRBV7-9 and TRBJ1-4): DTGVSQNPRHKITKRGQNVTFRCDPISEHNRLYWYRQTLGQGPEFLTYFQNEAQLEKSRLLSDRFSAERPKGSFSTLEIQRTEQGDSAMYLCASSRGRGQGPEKLFFGSGTQLSVL.

The chain has TRBV5-5 and TRBJ2-2; D gene uncertain. Trimming took 7 bases from V and 0 from J, leaving 7 bases between them. The CDR3 length is 13 residues. The germline gives CDR1 SGHKS, CDR2 YYEKEE (reference sequence). Written as DNA, the CDR3 is TGTGCCAGCCTCTTCGCGAACACCGGGGAGCTGTTTTTT. Translating it yields CASLFANTGELFF.

This clone was recorded a few times. This sequence joins TRBV6-1 and TRBJ1-2; D might be TRBD1 (5 bases). The V gene lost 7 bases and the J gene lost 2 bases, with 14 bases spanning the gap. This CDR3 has 14 residues. CDR1 is MNHNS, CDR2 SASEGT, per germline. The CDR3 spells CASKAEGRNYGYTF. The CDR3 nucleotides read TGTGCCAGCAAAGCTGAGGGACGGAACTATGGCTACACCTTC.

The rearrangement uses TRBV11-3 and TRBJ2-1; the D is unclear. CDR1 and CDR2 (germline): SGHNT, YENEEA. The CDR3 contains 13 residues. V dropped 3 bases and J dropped 13 bases, with 16 bases sitting between them. In DNA form, the CDR3 reads TGTGCCAGCAGCTTGGGGTGGGAAGGGAAACAGTTCTTC. Translating gives CASSLGWEGKQFF.

This rearrangement joins TRBV5-4 to TRBJ2-5; D tentatively reads TRBD1 or TRBD2 (5 bases each). Trimming left V 4 bases short and J 5 bases short, with 21 bases between. The CDR3 is 16 residues long. Germline CDR1 SGHNT, CDR2 YYREEE (reference sequence). In DNA form, the CDR3 reads TGTGCCAGCAGCCCCTCCACCGGGGCCCCGACGGAGACCCAGTACTTC. Amino acids: CASSPSTGAPTETQYF.

This chain uses TRBV21-1 with TRBJ2-7; the D call in the table, TRBD2, was not verified against the DNA. TRBV21-1 is described as a pseudogene. There are 15 residues in the CDR3. DNA for the CDR3: TGTGCCAGCAGCAAAGTTGTTAGTTGCTCCTACGAGCAGTACTTC. Translated, it gives CASSKVVSCSYEQYF.

This clone was recorded only once. V and J are TRBV10-3 and TRBJ2-1, with D maybe TRBD2 (6 bases). Germline values: CDR1 ENHRY, CDR2 SYGVKD. Trimming took off 6 bases at V and 6 bases at J, with 9 bases between the two ends. The CDR3 covers 12 residues. The chain's CDR3 is CAIRGTVNEQFF. The CDR3 nucleotides are TGTGCCATCAGGGGGACTGTCAATGAGCAGTTCTTC.

The chain has TRBV2 and TRBJ2-7; 8 positions match TRBD2. Germline values: CDR1 SNHLY, CDR2 FYNNEI. This CDR3 has 14 amino acids. Trimming removed 5 bases from V and 6 bases from J; junction bases left unmatched: 9. DNA for the CDR3: TGTGCCAGCAGTTATCTAGCGGGTCTTATCGAGCAGTACTTC. Its translation is CASSYLAGLIEQYF.

The V call is TRBV5-6, the J call TRBJ2-2; D unclear. With 5 bases removed from V and 2 bases from J, the gap between germline ends came to 7 bases. Germline CDR1 and CDR2: SGHDT and YYEEEE. This CDR3 is 13 amino acids long. The CDR3 coding sequence is TGTGCCAGCAGTAATACCAACACCGGGGAGCTGTTTTTT. It translates to CASSNTNTGELFF.

This chain links TRBV11-1 with TRBJ1-1, with a possible D match to TRBD1 (5 bases). This CDR3 has 14 amino acids. Trimming stripped 2 bases from V and 1 base from J, with 8 bases between. In germline, CDR1 is SGHAT, CDR2 FQDESV (reference sequence). The CDR3 loop reads CASSLQGPNTEAFF. DNA for the CDR3: TGTGCCAGCAGCTTACAGGGCCCGAACACTGAAGCTTTCTTT.

The V and J genes are TRBV2 and TRBJ2-1; 7 bases line up with TRBD2. The CDR3 covers 14 residues. Germline V CDR1 and CDR2: SNHLY, FYNNEI. Trimming at V came to 9 bases and at J to 3 bases, leaving 8 bases not matched to a gene. The CDR3 DNA follows: TGTGCCAGTTCGCGGGAGACGGGCTACAATGAGCAGTTCTTC. Translating it yields CASSRETGYNEQFF.

The rearrangement joins TRBV2 to TRBJ1-4, with TRBD1 matching 9 bases. The CDR3 contains 15 residues. Germline V gives CDR1 SNHLY, CDR2 FYNNEI. Trimming cost V 4 bases and J 3 bases; bases outside gene matches: 3. Here the CDR3 reads CASSADRGANEKLFF. The CDR3 nucleotides read TGTGCCAGCAGTGCCGACAGGGGGGCTAATGAAAAACTGTTTTTT.

This clone came up a few times. V gene TRBV11-2 combines with J gene TRBJ2-3; 13 nucleotides agree with TRBD2. CDR1 and CDR2 from the germline V gene are SGHAT and FQNNGV. Unmatched junction bases numbered 5, after V lost 4 bases and J lost 4 bases. The length of the CDR3 is 16 residues. The CDR3, as DNA: TGTGCCAGCAGCTCCCAACTAGCGGGAGGGGCAGATACGCAGTATTTT. Encoded protein: CASSSQLAGGADTQYF.

This clone was picked up one time. The chain couples TRBV2 to TRBJ1-2; possibly TRBD1 for D (6 bases). This CDR3 has 14 residues. V shed 7 bases and J shed 5 bases, with 17 bases lying between them. The germline V gene has CDR1 SNHLY and CDR2 FYNNEI. CDR3 in DNA: TGTGCCAGCACCCGGGAGGGGGGGAGGTATGGCTACACCTTC. Amino acids: CASTREGGRYGYTF.

The chain uses TRBV5-1 and TRBJ1-5; D unresolved. Per germline, CDR1 SGHRS and CDR2 YFSETQ. This CDR3 comprises 16 residues. Between the trimmed V and J ends, which lost 0 bases and 0 bases, there was a span of 10 bases. The CDR3: CASSLGAGDSNQPQHF. CDR3 bases: TGCGCCAGCAGCTTGGGGGCAGGCGATAGCAATCAGCCCCAGCATTTT.

This chain joins TRBV9 and TRBJ2-1; no definite D call. From germline, CDR1 is SGDLS and CDR2 YYNGEE. V was clipped by 0 bases and J by 0 bases, with 7 bases between them. The CDR3 covers 15 residues. The CDR3 loop reads CASSVEDSSYNEQFF. The CDR3, as DNA: TGTGCCAGCAGCGTAGAGGATAGCTCCTACAATGAGCAGTTCTTC.

The V gene is TRBV5-1, the J gene TRBJ1-2, with a possible D match to TRBD1 (6 bases). Trimming cost V 3 bases and J 2 bases, with 11 bases left between them. Germline-derived CDR1 and CDR2 are SGHRS and YFSETQ. The CDR3 is made up of 14 amino acids. In DNA form, the CDR3 reads TGCGCCAGCAGCTGGGGAGGACAGAACTATGGCTACACCTTC. Its translation: CASSWGGQNYGYTF.

The chain carries TRBV7-6 and TRBJ2-7; no definite D call. V was pared by 5 bases and J by 6 bases, with 14 bases between. Germline V CDR1 and CDR2: SGHVS, FNYEAQ. The CDR3 sequence is 13 residues long. CDR3 nucleotides: TGTGCCAGCAGCGGAAGCGACCTGGGCGAGCAGTACTTC. Protein: CASSGSDLGEQYF.

The chain combines TRBV5-4 with TRBJ2-1; no definite D call. Germline lookup yields CDR1 SGHNT and CDR2 YYREEE (reference sequence). The CDR3 loop spans 12 amino acids. Trimming left V 0 bases short and J 12 bases short, with 10 bases between. CDR3 bases: TGTGCCAGCAGCTTGGAAGGGTCAGTGCAGTTCTTC. It codes for CASSLEGSVQFF. The variable domain in full, with the rest retrieved from reference TRBV5-4 and TRBJ2-1, is ETGVTQSPTHLIKTRGQQVTLRCSSQSGHNTVSWYQQALGQGPQFIFQYYREEENGRGNFPPRFSGLQFPNYSSELNVNALELDDSALYLCASSLEGSVQFFGPGTRLTVL.